This T cell receptor (beta chain) was observed in a study of vaccination effects on CD4 cells after COVID-19. CDR1 is MGHRA and CDR2 is YSYEKL in the germline V gene. The CDR3 runs 15 residues. The V end was cut by 0 bases, the J end by 3 bases, with 9 bases between. In the case of this clone: Its antigen is not known.

ViraFEST used viral peptide pools to expand antigen-specific CD4+ T cells before sequencing. Culturing for nine to ten days preceded CD4+ T cell isolation. Vaccinees lacked prior SARS-CoV-2 infection and tested negative for nucleocapsid antibodies. Profiled with immunoSEQ multiplex PCR; TCRdb holds only in-frame clones, not every one. In the table there are just over 20,000 clones, 65% to 75% of which are singletons. The chain joins TRBV4-1 to TRBJ1-3; D remains unclear. The clonotype comes from a human donor who received a COVID-19 vaccine. The sequencing used CD4+ T cells from PBMCs cultured with HCoV-NL63 spike peptides, collected before COVID-19 vaccination. CDR3 nucleotide sequence: TGCGCCAGCAGCCAAGAAGAGGGCGGTGGAAACACCATATATTTT. Its translation: CASSQEEGGGNTIYF.